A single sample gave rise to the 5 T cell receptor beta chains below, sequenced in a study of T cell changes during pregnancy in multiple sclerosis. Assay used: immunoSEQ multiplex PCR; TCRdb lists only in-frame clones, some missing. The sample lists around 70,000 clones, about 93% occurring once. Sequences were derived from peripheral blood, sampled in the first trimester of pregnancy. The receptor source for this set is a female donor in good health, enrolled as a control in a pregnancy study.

The CDR3 sequence: CAWSRTAPYEQYF. The CDR3 DNA sequence: TGTGCCTGGAGTAGGACAGCGCCCTACGAGCAGTACTTC. The V and J genes are TRBV30 and TRBJ2-7, with D perhaps matching TRBD1 (6 bases). V dropped 2 bases and J dropped 2 bases, with 10 bases sitting between them. This CDR3 has 13 residues. The germline gives CDR1 GTSNPN, CDR2 SVGIG (reference sequence).

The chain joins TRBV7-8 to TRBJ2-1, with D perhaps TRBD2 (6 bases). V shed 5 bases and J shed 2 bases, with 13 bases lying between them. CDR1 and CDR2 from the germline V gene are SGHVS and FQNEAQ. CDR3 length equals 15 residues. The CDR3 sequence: CASSASGLAYNEQFF. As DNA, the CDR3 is TGTGCCAGCAGCGCCAGCGGGTTAGCCTACAATGAGCAGTTCTTC.

This CDR3 reads CASSITLGQAKGYTF. DNA for the CDR3: TGTGCCAGTAGTATCACCTTAGGACAGGCCAAGGGCTACACCTTC. This chain joins TRBV19 and TRBJ1-2; 7 nucleotides align to TRBD1. The ends lost 3 bases at V and 8 bases at J; junction bases unmatched: 12. Germline CDR1 is LNHDA and CDR2 is SQIVND (reference sequence). This CDR3 is built from 15 residues. Full variable domain (outside the CDR3, taken from reference TRBV19 and TRBJ1-2): DGGITQSPKYLFRKEGQNVTLSCEQNLNHDAMYWYRQDPGQGLRLIYYSQIVNDFQKGDIAEGYSVSREKKESFPLTVTSAQKNPTAFYLCASSITLGQAKGYTFGSGTRLTVV.

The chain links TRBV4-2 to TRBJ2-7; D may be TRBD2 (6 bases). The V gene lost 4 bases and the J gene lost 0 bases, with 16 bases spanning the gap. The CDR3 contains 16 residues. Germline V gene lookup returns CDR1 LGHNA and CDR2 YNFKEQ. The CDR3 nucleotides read TGTGCCAGCAGCCCCTCACGGGGCGGGAACTCCTACGAGCAGTACTTC. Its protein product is CASSPSRGGNSYEQYF.

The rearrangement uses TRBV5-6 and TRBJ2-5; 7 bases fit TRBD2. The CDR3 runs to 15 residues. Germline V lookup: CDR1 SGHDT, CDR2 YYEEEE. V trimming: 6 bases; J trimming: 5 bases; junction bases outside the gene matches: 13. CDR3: CASTDRRMGGETQYF. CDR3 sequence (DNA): TGTGCCAGCACCGATCGACGGATGGGGGGGGAGACCCAGTACTTC.